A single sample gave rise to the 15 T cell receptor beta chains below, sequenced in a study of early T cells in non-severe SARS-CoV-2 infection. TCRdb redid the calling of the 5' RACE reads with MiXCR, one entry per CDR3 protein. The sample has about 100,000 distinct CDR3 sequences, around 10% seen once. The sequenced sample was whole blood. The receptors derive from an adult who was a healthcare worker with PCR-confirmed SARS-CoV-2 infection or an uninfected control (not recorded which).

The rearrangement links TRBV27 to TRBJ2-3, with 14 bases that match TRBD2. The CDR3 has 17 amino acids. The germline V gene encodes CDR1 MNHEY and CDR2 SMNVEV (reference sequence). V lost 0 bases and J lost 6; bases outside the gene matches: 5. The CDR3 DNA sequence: TGTGCCAGCAGTTTATCCCCGGGACTAGCGGGAGTGGATACGCAGTATTTT. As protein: CASSLSPGLAGVDTQYF.

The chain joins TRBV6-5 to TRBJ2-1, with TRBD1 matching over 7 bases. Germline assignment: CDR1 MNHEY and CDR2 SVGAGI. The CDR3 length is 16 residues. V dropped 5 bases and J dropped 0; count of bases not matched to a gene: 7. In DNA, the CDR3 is TGTGCCAGCAGTCCGCGGACAGGAGCCTCCTACAATGAGCAGTTCTTC. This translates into CASSPRTGASYNEQFF.

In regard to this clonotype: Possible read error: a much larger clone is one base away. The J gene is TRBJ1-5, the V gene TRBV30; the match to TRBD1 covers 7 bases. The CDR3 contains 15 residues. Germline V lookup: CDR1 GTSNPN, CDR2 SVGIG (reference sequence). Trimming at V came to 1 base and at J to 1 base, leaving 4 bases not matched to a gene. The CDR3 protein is CAWSAGGGSNQPQHF. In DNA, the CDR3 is TGTGCCTGGAGTGCAGGGGGAGGGAGCAATCAGCCCCAGCATTTT. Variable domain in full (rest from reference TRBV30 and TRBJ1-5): SQTIHQWPATLVQPVGSPLSLECTVEGTSNPNLYWYRQAAGRGLQLLFYSVGIGQISSEVPQNLSASRPQDRQFILSSKKLLLSDSGFYLCAWSAGGGSNQPQHFGDGTRLSIL.

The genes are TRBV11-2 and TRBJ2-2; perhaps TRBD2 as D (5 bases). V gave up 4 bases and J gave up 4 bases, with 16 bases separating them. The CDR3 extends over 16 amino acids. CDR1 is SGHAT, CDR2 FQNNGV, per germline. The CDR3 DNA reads TGTGCCAGCAGCTCGGACGGCGGAGGAGGCACCGGGGAGCTGTTTTTT. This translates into CASSSDGGGGTGELFF. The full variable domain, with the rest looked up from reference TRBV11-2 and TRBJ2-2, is EAGVAQSPRYKIIEKRQSVAFWCNPISGHATLYWYQQILGQGPKLLIQFQNNGVVDDSQLPKDRFSAERLKGVDSTLKIQPAKLEDSAVYLCASSSDGGGGTGELFFGEGSRLTVL.

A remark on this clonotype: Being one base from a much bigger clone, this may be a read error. The CDR3 DNA reads TGCAGCGTTCTTCGACTAGCGGGAGGGCCGTTAAGTTCCTACTATGAGCAGTTCTTC. Amino acids: CSVLRLAGGPLSSYYEQFF. This chain uses TRBV29-1 with TRBJ2-1, with 14 bases lining up with TRBD2. Germline V CDR1 and CDR2: SQVTM, ANQGSEA. CDR3 length: 19 amino acids.

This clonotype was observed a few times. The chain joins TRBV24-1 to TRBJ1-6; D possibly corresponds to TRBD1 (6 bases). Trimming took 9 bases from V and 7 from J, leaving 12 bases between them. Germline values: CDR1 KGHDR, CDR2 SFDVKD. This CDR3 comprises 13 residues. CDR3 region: CATQGQTNSPLHF. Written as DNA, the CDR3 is TGTGCCACCCAAGGACAGACCAATTCACCCCTCCACTTT.

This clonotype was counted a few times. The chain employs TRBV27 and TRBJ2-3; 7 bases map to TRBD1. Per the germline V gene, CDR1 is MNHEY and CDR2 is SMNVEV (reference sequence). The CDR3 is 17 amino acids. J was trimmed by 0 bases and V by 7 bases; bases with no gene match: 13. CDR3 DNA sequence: TGTGCCAGCACCTTTCTGGGACAGCAAACTAGCACAGATACGCAGTATTTT. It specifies CASTFLGQQTSTDTQYF.

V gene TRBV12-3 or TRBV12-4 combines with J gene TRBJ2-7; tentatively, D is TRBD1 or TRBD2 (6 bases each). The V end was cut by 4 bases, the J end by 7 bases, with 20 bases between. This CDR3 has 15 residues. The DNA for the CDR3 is TGTGCCAGCAGTTCCCTACAGGGAGGCTTTAGTGAGCAGTACTTC. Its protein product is CASSSLQGGFSEQYF.

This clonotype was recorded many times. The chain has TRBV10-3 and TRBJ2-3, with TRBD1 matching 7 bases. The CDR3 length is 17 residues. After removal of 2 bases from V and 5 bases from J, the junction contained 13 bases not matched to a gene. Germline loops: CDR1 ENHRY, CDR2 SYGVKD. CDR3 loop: CAISEASRDSSLDTQYF. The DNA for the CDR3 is TGTGCCATCAGTGAGGCGAGCCGGGACAGTAGTTTAGATACGCAGTATTTT.

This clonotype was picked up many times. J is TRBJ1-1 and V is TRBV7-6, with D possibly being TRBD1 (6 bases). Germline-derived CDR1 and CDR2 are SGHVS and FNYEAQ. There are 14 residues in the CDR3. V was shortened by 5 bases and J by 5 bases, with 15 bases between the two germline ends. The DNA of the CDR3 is TGTGCCAGCAGCCCCTCAGGGGCTTGGACTGAAGCTTTCTTT. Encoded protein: CASSPSGAWTEAFF. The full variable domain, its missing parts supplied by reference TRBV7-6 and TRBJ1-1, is GAGVSQSPRYKVTKRGQDVALRCDPISGHVSLYWYRQALGQGPEFLTYFNYEAQQDKSGLPNDRFSAERPEGSISTLTIQRTEQRDSAMYRCASSPSGAWTEAFFGQGTRLTVV.

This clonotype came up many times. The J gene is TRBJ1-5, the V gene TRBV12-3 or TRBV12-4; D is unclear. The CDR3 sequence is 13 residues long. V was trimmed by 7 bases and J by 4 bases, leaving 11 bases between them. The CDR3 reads CASKSKENQPQHF. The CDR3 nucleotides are TGTGCCAGCAAAAGCAAAGAGAATCAGCCCCAGCATTTT.

The CDR3 region is CASSFSGQKSNEQFF. For the CDR3, the DNA is TGTGCCAGCAGCTTTTCGGGACAAAAGAGCAATGAGCAGTTCTTC. This chain uses TRBV6-5 with TRBJ2-1, with a tentative D call TRBD1 (6 bases). V was pared by 6 bases and J by 6 bases, with 18 bases between. From germline, CDR1 is MNHEY and CDR2 SVGAGI. The length of the CDR3 is 15 residues.

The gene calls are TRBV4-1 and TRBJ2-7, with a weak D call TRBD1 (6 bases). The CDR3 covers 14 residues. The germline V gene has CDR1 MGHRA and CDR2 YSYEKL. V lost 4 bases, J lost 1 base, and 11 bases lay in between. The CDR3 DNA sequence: TGCGCCAGCAGCCCCGCCGGACAGTCCTACGAGCAGTACTTC. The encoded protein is CASSPAGQSYEQYF.

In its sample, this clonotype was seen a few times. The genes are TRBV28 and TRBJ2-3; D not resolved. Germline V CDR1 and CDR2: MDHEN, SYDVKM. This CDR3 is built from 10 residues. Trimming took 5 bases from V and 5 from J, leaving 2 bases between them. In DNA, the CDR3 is TGTGCCAGCAGTGGAGATACGCAGTATTTT. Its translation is CASSGDTQYF.

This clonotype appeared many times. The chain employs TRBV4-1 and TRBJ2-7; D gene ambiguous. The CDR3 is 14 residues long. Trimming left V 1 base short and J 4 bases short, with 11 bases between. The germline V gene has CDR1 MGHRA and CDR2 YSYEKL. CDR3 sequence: CASSQVLDGYEQYF. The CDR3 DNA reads TGCGCCAGCAGCCAAGTTCTGGACGGTTACGAGCAGTACTTC.